This is a list of T cell receptor beta chains from one sample in a study of monozygotic twins with cystic fibrosis. TCRdb's copy holds only in-frame clones and misses some; the assay was immunoSEQ multiplex PCR. The sample shows roughly 32,000 clones, about 96% of them seen only once. The specimen sequenced was blood. The receptors stem from a girl aged 2-10 years with cystic fibrosis. CDR3s include the opening cysteine and the closing phenylalanine or tryptophan. Fields, in order: clone size, V gene, D gene, J gene, CDR3 DNA, CDR3 protein. D genes are given only for firm matches. Size values are once, few and many counts, or a class for expanded clones, and some rows have none.

clone_size: NA
v_call: TRBV6-5
d_call: NA
j_call: TRBJ1-2
cdr3_nt: TGTGCCAGCACTCCGCTAGCTAACTATGGCTACACCTTC
cdr3_aa: CASTPLANYGYTF

clone_size: NA
v_call: TRBV10-3
d_call: TRBD1
j_call: TRBJ2-3
cdr3_nt: TGTGCCAGAGAACAGGGGGCCCACTCCTTGCAGTATTTT
cdr3_aa: CAREQGAHSLQYF

clone_size: NA
v_call: TRBV4-2
d_call: NA
j_call: TRBJ2-3
cdr3_nt: TGTGCCAGCAGCCAAGACTCGAGCGGGCTCACAGATACGCAGTATTTT
cdr3_aa: CASSQDSSGLTDTQYF

clone_size: NA
v_call: TRBV10-3
d_call: NA
j_call: TRBJ1-3
cdr3_nt: TGTGCCATCAGTCCGGCTATGACAACTGGAAACACCATATATTTT
cdr3_aa: CAISPAMTTGNTIYF

clone_size: NA
v_call: TRBV7-6
d_call: NA
j_call: TRBJ2-6
cdr3_nt: TGTGCCAGCACCGATCCTACGGGGAAAGAGACTTTC
cdr3_aa: CASTDPTGKETF

clone_size: NA
v_call: TRBV6-5
d_call: NA
j_call: TRBJ1-4
cdr3_nt: TGTGCCAGCAGTATGGACGGGAATGAAAAACTGTTTTTT
cdr3_aa: CASSMDGNEKLFF

clone_size: NA
v_call: TRBV14
d_call: NA
j_call: TRBJ2-1
cdr3_nt: TGTGCCAGCAGCCACGGCTTAGGGCTCAATGAGCAGTTCTTC
cdr3_aa: CASSHGLGLNEQFF

clone_size: NA
v_call: TRBV7-2
d_call: NA
j_call: TRBJ2-7
cdr3_nt: TGTGCCAGCAGCTTAGTCCACGGGATTGAAGGCGAGCAGTACTTC
cdr3_aa: CASSLVHGIEGEQYF

clone_size: once
v_call: TRBV9
d_call: TRBD1
j_call: TRBJ1-1
cdr3_nt: TGTGCCAGCAGCGCGGGGGGACAGGGGTATACTGAAGCTTTCTTT
cdr3_aa: CASSAGGQGYTEAFF

clone_size: NA
v_call: TRBV5-1
d_call: NA
j_call: TRBJ1-1
cdr3_nt: TGCGCCAGCAGCGTGAGTGTGAACACTGAAGCTTTCTTT
cdr3_aa: CASSVSVNTEAFF

clone_size: NA
v_call: TRBV5-1
d_call: TRBD1
j_call: TRBJ1-4
cdr3_nt: TGCGCCAGCAGTTTCAATGGACAGGGAGGAGAAAAACTGTTTTTT
cdr3_aa: CASSFNGQGGEKLFF

clone_size: NA
v_call: TRBV28
d_call: NA
j_call: TRBJ2-5
cdr3_nt: TGTGCCAGCAGCGCAGGGATCCGAGAGACCCAGTACTTC
cdr3_aa: CASSAGIRETQYF

clone_size: NA
v_call: TRBV5-4
d_call: TRBD1
j_call: TRBJ1-1
cdr3_nt: TGTGCCAGCAGCAGCAGACAGGGTGGAGGGACTGAAGCTTTCTTT
cdr3_aa: CASSSRQGGGTEAFF

clone_size: NA
v_call: TRBV11-2
d_call: NA
j_call: TRBJ1-6
cdr3_nt: TGTGCCAGCAGCCGAGGCAGGGCGGATTCACCCCTCCACTTT
cdr3_aa: CASSRGRADSPLHF

clone_size: NA
v_call: TRBV4-1
d_call: NA
j_call: TRBJ1-1
cdr3_nt: TGCGCCAGCACCCGAATCGGGGAAAGGGAAGCTTTCTTT
cdr3_aa: CASTRIGEREAFF

clone_size: NA
v_call: TRBV9
d_call: NA
j_call: TRBJ2-3
cdr3_nt: TGTGCCAGCAGCAACCAGGGTAATACGCAGTATTTT
cdr3_aa: CASSNQGNTQYF

clone_size: NA
v_call: TRBV29-1
d_call: NA
j_call: TRBJ2-5
cdr3_nt: TGCAGCGTTGGAGGTCAGGAGACCCAGTACTTC
cdr3_aa: CSVGGQETQYF

clone_size: NA
v_call: TRBV28
d_call: NA
j_call: TRBJ1-2
cdr3_nt: TGTGCCAGCAGTTACAGATATGGCTACACCTTC
cdr3_aa: CASSYRYGYTF

clone_size: NA
v_call: TRBV7-6
d_call: TRBD2
j_call: TRBJ2-7
cdr3_nt: TGTGCCAGCAGCTTAGAAGCGGGAGTCCTCTACGAGCAGTACTTC
cdr3_aa: CASSLEAGVLYEQYF

clone_size: NA
v_call: TRBV5-1
d_call: TRBD1
j_call: TRBJ2-7
cdr3_nt: TGCGCCAGCAGCCCTAGGACAGGGGGTGGCGAGCAGTACTTC
cdr3_aa: CASSPRTGGGEQYF

clone_size: NA
v_call: TRBV19
d_call: NA
j_call: TRBJ2-6
cdr3_nt: TGTGCCAGTAAGTTCCTGGGGGTATCAACTGGGGCCAACGTCCTGACTTTC
cdr3_aa: CASKFLGVSTGANVLTF

clone_size: NA
v_call: TRBV18
d_call: NA
j_call: TRBJ2-3
cdr3_nt: TGTGCCAGCTCACCACAGGATACGCAGTATTTT
cdr3_aa: CASSPQDTQYF